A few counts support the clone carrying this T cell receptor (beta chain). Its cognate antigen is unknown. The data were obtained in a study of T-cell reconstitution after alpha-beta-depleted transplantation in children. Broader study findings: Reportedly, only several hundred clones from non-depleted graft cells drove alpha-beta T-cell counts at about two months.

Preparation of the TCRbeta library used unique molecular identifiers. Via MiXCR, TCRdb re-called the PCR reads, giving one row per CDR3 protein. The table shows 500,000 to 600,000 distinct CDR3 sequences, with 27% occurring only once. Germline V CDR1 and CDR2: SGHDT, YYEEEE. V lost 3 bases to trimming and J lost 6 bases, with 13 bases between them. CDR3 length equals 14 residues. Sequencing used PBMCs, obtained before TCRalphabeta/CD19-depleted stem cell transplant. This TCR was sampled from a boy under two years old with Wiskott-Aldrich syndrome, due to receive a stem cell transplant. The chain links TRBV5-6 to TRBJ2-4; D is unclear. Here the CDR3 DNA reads TGTGCCAGCAGCTCCAGAGGAGCCGGAAACATTCAGTACTTC. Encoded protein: CASSSRGAGNIQYF.